This T cell receptor (beta chain) originates from a study of cytomegalovirus exposure and HLA in healthy donors. The PCR had 60 Vbeta and 13 Jbeta primers. Clones were sequenced by immunoSEQ multiplex PCR, and TCRdb holds only the in-frame ones, with some missing. The sample holds about 130,000 clones, approximately 69% seen once. Study outcomes and limitations: Among the sequence variants, a highly shared cluster was likely an artifact of sequencing.

CDR1 is SSHAT and CDR2 is FNYEAQ in the germline V gene (reference sequence). The CDR3 is 16 amino acids. As for this clone: Its cognate antigen is unknown. Germline is not matched at one junction end, which may reflect a read error.

The V and J genes are TRBV7-7 and TRBJ1-1; weak D call: TRBD1 (6 bases). This clonotype was sampled from a man aged 35 to 55 in good health and CMV-seropositive. Material for sequencing was PBMCs. The DNA for the CDR3 is TGTGCTAGCAGCTTAATACAGGGCAGCTCGAACACTGAAGCTTTCTTT. Protein sequence: CASSLIQGSSNTEAFF.